Listed below are T cell receptor beta chains from one sample, sequenced in a study of graft-versus-host responses after intestinal transplantation. Antigens of these TCRs are unknown. Sequencing was performed with immunoSEQ multiplex PCR; in TCRdb, only in-frame clones are kept and a portion is missing. The sample consists of 90,000 to 150,000 clones, over 85% of them appearing once. Source: unstimulated CD4+ T cells sorted from spleen or lymph node cells, taken before intestinal transplant. The source of these receptors is a human donor who received an intestinal transplant. The CDR3 runs from the conserved cysteine through the conserved F or W.

cdr3_aa	v_call
CASSEGVAGYNEQFF	TRBV6-1
CASSFGRREQYF	TRBV28
CASSVGGVQETQYF	TRBV9
CASSLRDLPNYGYTF	TRBV7-3
CASGPLGGPDSGNTIYF	TRBV5-1
CASSSGTGGALTEAFF	TRBV5-1
CASSADPSGATQYF	TRBV7-7
CASSESPGLSYGYTF	TRBV6-1
CASSPGTFNTEAFF	TRBV5-6
CASSVTEGRVPLQAYNEQFF	TRBV6-1
CAWSWPQYAISVLTF	TRBV30
CASNLLAGQGSGEQFF	TRBV5-1
CATSYSNTIYF	TRBV6-5
CASATSAQETQYF	TRBV5-6
CASSPGLAGKYNEQFF	TRBV5-1
CASNQQGVSQTEAFF	TRBV2
CASSLGEGLHEQFF	TRBV5-4
CASSLAPTGELFF	TRBV11-2
CASSFSGNQETQYF	TRBV6-5
CASSLDPGLSTDTQYF	TRBV5-1
CSVVLTGGNSGANVLTF	TRBV29-1
CASSLYGGSSYEQYF	TRBV11-3
CASSPFGGTDTQYF	TRBV7-3
CAISEGKLGQGKYEQYF	TRBV10-3
CASSLAGGRGGEQYF	TRBV5-1
CASSLLAGFYEQYF	TRBV6-1
CASGRVKPMETQYF	TRBV27
CASSVVAATLYEQYF	TRBV9
CASSSPGTQDAEAFF	TRBV6-5
CASRSTGRGQYF	TRBV28
CASRMTGGSTYGYTF	TRBV28
CASSLAGPPLYEQYF	TRBV5-1
CASSEVGTDNTEAFF	TRBV6-1
CAIGDTHNTEAFF	TRBV28
CASSQEFAIDTQYF	TRBV4-2
CSVLRTPSTDTQYF	TRBV29-1
CASSDQGTAQETQYF	TRBV2
CASTHPGRNYEQYF	TRBV19
CASSLGTSTDTQYF	TRBV7-3
CASSQGSGANVLTF	TRBV19
CASSQDHGGLKLRGAGELFF	TRBV14
CASSPRGRIHEQYF	TRBV9
CASSQGDGANVLTF	TRBV18
CASSVGLAGAGEQYF	TRBV9
CASSPFGTSAYYEQYF	TRBV5-1
CASSSSGVTDTQYF	TRBV5-1
CASSLVAGGTGELFF	TRBV5-1
CASSHGQPDSGANVLTF	TRBV7-7
CASSYDRADTQYF	TRBV7-3
CASSYGGGNHQPQHF	TRBV6-5
CASSPMDEDTQYF	TRBV18
CASSLSYRDTGELFF	TRBV27
CASSPDRGSNQPQHF	TRBV6-5
CASRIRRRNGYTF	TRBV10-1
CAINRDRGPREQYF	TRBV10-3
CASSPSGGSTEAFF	TRBV18
CASELSRTIEQFF	TRBV6-1
CASSLSPHYEQYF	TRBV7-3
CASSIGFGLGETQYF	TRBV19
CASSRGLAGNNEQFF	TRBV5-1